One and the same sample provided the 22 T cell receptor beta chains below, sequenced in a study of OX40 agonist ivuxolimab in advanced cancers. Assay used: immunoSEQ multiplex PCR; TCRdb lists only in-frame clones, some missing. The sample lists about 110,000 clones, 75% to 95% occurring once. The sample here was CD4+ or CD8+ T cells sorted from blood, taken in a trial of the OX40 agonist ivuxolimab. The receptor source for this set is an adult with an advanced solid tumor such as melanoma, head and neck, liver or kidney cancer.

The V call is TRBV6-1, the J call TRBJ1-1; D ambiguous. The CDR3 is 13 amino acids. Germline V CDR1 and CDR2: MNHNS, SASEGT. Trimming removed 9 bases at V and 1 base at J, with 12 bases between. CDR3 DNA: TGTGCCAGTAACGACTTAACGAACACTGAAGCTTTCTTT. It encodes CASNDLTNTEAFF.

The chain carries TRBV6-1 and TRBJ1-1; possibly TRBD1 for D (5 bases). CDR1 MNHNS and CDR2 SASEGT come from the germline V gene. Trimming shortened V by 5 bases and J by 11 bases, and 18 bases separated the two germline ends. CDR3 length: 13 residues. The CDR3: CASSQDTARGAFF. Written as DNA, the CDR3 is TGTGCCAGCAGTCAGGACACGGCCCGAGGGGCTTTCTTT.

The CDR3 DNA reads as TGTGCCAGCAGAGGACAGGGGGCGAACACCGGGGAGCTGTTTTTT. Its protein product is CASRGQGANTGELFF. V usage is TRBV11-2 and J usage is TRBJ2-2, with TRBD1 matching 10 bases. The CDR3 has 15 residues. The junction had 1 base not matched to a gene; V was cut back by 6 bases and J by 0 bases. Germline assignment: CDR1 SGHAT and CDR2 FQNNGV.

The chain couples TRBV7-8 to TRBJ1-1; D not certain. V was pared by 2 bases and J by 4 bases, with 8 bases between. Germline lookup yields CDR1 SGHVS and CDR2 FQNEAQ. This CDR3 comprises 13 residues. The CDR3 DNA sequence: TGTGCCAGCAGCTTAAGTAGGGTCACTGAAGCTTTCTTT. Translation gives CASSLSRVTEAFF.

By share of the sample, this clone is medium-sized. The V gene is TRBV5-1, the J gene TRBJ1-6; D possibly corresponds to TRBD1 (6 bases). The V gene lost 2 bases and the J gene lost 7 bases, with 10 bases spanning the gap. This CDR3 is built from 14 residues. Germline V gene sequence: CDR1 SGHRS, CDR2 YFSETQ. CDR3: CASSLQGHNSPLHF. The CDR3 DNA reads TGCGCCAGCAGCTTACAGGGTCACAATTCACCCCTCCACTTT.

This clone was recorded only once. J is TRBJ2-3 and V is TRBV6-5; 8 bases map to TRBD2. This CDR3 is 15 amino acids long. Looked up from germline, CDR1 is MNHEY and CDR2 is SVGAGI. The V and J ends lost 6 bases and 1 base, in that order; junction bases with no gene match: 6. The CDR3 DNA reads TGTGCCAGCAGCAGAAAGGGACTAGGCACAGATACGCAGTATTTT. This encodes CASSRKGLGTDTQYF.

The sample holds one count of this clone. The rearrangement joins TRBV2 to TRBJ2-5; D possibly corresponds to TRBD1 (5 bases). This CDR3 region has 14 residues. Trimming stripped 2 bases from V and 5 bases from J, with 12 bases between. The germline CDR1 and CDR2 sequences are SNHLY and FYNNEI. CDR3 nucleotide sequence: TGTGCCAGCAGTGAACAGGGATCCAGCGAGACCCAGTACTTC. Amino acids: CASSEQGSSETQYF.

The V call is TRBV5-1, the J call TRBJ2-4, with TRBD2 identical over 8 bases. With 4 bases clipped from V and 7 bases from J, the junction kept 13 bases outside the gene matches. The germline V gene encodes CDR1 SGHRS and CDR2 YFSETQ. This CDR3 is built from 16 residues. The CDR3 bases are TGCGCCAGCAGCCCCCAGTCCCGGGGGGGCGGGAACATTCAGTACTTC. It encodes CASSPQSRGGGNIQYF.

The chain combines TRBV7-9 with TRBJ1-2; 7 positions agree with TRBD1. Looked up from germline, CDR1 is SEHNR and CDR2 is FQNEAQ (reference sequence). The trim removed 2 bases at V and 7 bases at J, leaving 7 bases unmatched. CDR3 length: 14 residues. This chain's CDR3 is CASSLSEGAFGYTF. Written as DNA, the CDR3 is TGTGCCAGCAGCTTAAGTGAGGGGGCCTTTGGCTACACCTTC.

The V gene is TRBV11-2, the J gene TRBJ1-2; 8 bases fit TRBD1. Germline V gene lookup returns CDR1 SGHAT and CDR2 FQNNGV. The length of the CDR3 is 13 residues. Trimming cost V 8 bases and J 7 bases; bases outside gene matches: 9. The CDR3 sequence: CASRRAGGRGYTF. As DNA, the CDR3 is TGTGCCAGCCGGCGGGCAGGGGGCCGTGGCTACACCTTC.

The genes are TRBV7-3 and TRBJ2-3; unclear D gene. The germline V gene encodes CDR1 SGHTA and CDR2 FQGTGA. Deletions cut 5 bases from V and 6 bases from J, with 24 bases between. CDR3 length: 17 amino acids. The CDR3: CASSAQELTPGSDTQYF. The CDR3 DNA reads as TGTGCCAGCAGCGCGCAAGAGTTGACACCGGGTAGCGATACGCAGTATTTT.

In DNA, the CDR3 is TGTGCCAGCAGCTTAGGGACAGTAACGAACACCGGGGAGCTGTTTTTT. As protein: CASSLGTVTNTGELFF. The chain recombines TRBV9 with TRBJ2-2; 7 bases match TRBD1. The CDR3 runs to 16 residues. Per the germline V gene, CDR1 is SGDLS and CDR2 is YYNGEE. V dropped 4 bases and J dropped 0; count of bases not matched to a gene: 6.

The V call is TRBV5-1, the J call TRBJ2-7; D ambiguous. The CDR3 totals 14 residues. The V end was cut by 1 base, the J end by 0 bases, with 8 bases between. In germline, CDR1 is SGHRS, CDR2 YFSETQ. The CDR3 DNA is TGCGCCAGCAGCTTGCAGACACCCTCCTACGAGCAGTACTTC. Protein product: CASSLQTPSYEQYF.

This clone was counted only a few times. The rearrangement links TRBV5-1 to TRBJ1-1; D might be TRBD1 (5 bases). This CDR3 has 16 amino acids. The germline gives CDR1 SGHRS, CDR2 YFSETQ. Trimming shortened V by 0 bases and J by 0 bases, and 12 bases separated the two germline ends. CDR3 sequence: CASSLGAGTVNTEAFF. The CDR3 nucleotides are TGCGCCAGCAGCTTGGGGGCCGGGACGGTGAACACTGAAGCTTTCTTT.

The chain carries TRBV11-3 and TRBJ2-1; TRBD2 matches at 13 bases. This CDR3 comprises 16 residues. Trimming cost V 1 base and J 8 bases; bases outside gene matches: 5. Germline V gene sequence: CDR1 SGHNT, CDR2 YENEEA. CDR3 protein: CASSLGLAGGRYEQFF. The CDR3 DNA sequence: TGTGCCAGCAGCTTAGGACTAGCGGGGGGTCGCTATGAGCAGTTCTTC.

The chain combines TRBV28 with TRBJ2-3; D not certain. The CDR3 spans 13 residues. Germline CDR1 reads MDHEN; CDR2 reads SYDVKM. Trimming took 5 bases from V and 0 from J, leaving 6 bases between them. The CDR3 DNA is TGTGCCAGCAGTGCTCACAGCACAGATACGCAGTATTTT. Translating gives CASSAHSTDTQYF.

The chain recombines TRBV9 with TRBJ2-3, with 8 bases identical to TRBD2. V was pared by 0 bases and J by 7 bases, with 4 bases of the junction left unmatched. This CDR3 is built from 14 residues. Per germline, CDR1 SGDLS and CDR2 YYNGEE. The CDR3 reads CASSVGIAGYTQYF. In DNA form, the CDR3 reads TGTGCCAGCAGCGTAGGAATAGCGGGGTATACGCAGTATTTT.

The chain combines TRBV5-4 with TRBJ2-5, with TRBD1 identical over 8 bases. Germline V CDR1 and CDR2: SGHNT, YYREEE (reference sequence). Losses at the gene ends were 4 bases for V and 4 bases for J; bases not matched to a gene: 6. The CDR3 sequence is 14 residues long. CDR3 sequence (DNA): TGTGCCAGCAGCAGAGGACAGGGCGGAGAGACCCAGTACTTC. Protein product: CASSRGQGGETQYF.

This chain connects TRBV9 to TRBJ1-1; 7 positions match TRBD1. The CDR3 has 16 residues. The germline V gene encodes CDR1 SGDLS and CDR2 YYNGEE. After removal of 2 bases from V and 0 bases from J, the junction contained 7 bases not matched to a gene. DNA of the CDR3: TGTGCCAGCAGCGTGGGGGACAGTACGTTGAACACTGAAGCTTTCTTT. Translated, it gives CASSVGDSTLNTEAFF.

This CDR3 reads CASSLKGRDQPQHF. The CDR3 DNA follows: TGTGCCAGCAGCTTAAAAGGGAGGGATCAGCCCCAGCATTTT. The chain links TRBV7-9 to TRBJ1-5, with D uncertain. Germline V gives CDR1 SEHNR, CDR2 FQNEAQ (reference sequence). Trimming cost V 2 bases and J 5 bases, with 10 bases left between them. This CDR3 has 14 amino acids. Combining the CDR3 with reference TRBV7-9 and TRBJ1-5 gives the whole variable domain DTGVSQNPRHKITKRGQNVTFRCDPISEHNRLYWYRQTLGQGPEFLTYFQNEAQLEKSRLLSDRFSAERPKGSFSTLEIQRTEQGDSAMYLCASSLKGRDQPQHFGDGTRLSIL.

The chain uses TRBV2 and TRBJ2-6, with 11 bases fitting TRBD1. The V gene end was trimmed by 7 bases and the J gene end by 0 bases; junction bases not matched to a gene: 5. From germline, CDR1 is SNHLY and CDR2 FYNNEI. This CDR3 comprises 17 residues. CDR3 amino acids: CASITGQGASGANVLTF. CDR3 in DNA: TGTGCCAGCATCACAGGACAGGGGGCCTCTGGGGCCAACGTCCTGACTTTC.

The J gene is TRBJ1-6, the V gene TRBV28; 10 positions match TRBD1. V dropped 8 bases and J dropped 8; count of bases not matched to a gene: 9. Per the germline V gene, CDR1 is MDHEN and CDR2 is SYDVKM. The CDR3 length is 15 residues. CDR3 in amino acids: CASLDQGTGDSPLHF. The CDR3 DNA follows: TGTGCCAGCTTAGACCAGGGGACAGGGGATTCACCCCTCCACTTT.